The 27 T cell receptor beta chains presented below share a single source sample, sequenced in a study of T-cell reconstitution after alpha-beta-depleted transplantation in children. It was with unique molecular identifiers that the TCRbeta library was prepared. TCRdb analysed the PCR reads with MiXCR anew, one entry per CDR3 protein. In the table there are approximately 800,000 distinct CDR3 sequences, around 17% of which are singletons. Sequencing used PBMCs, mostly from graft donor cells, obtained 360 days after TCRalphabeta/CD19-depleted stem cell transplant. These TCRs come from a male patient younger than 18 who had a stem cell transplant for acute lymphoblastic leukemia, so the T cells may come from the graft donor.

The chain links TRBV20-1 to TRBJ2-7, with 8 bases that match TRBD2. CDR1 and CDR2 (germline): DFQATT, SNEGSKA (reference sequence). V shed 0 bases, J shed 3 bases, and the junction held 13 bases outside the gene matches. This CDR3 has 17 residues. DNA of the CDR3: TGCAGTGCTAGAGACCAAGCCAGACTAGCGAGAGGCTACGAGCAGTACTTC. Its protein is CSARDQARLARGYEQYF.

The chain is built from TRBV9 and TRBJ2-7; 8 nucleotides align to TRBD2. Germline loops: CDR1 SGDLS, CDR2 YYNGEE. Trimming took 4 bases from V and 2 from J; bases not matched to a gene: 8. This CDR3 is built from 15 residues. The DNA for the CDR3 is TGTGCCAGCAGCCCGGGGGGGGGCGCCGCCTACGAGCAGTACTTC. This gives the protein CASSPGGGAAYEQYF. Variable domain in full (rest from reference TRBV9 and TRBJ2-7): DSGVTQTPKHLITATGQRVTLRCSPRSGDLSVYWYQQSLDQGLQFLIQYYNGEERAKGNILERFSAQQFPDLHSELNLSSLELGDSALYFCASSPGGGAAYEQYFGPGTRLTVT.

The V and J genes are TRBV12-3 or TRBV12-4 and TRBJ2-1; 9 bases are a match to TRBD2. This CDR3 contains 16 residues. After removal of 2 bases from V and 5 bases from J, the junction contained 7 bases not matched to a gene. The DNA for the CDR3 is TGTGCCAGCAGTTTATTGGGACTAGCCGGGCACAATGAGCAGTTCTTC. Translation: CASSLLGLAGHNEQFF.

V and J are TRBV7-2 and TRBJ2-1; no definite D call. The V gene lost 5 bases and the J gene lost 2 bases, with 16 bases spanning the gap. The V gene's germline CDR1 is SGHTA and CDR2 FQGNSA. The CDR3 loop spans 16 amino acids. As DNA, the CDR3 is TGTGCCAGCAGCCGAGAGTCGGCCAGAACCTACAATGAGCAGTTCTTC. Translation: CASSRESARTYNEQFF.

The chain joins TRBV5-6 to TRBJ1-2; weak D call: TRBD1 (5 bases). The germline gives CDR1 SGHDT, CDR2 YYEEEE. CDR3 length equals 13 residues. V lost 1 base and J lost 8, with 12 bases in between. CDR3 protein: CASSLKGLRGYTF. As DNA, the CDR3 is TGTGCCAGCAGCTTGAAGGGGCTCAGGGGCTACACCTTC.

The chain has TRBV20-1 and TRBJ2-3; D is perhaps TRBD2 (7 bases). The V gene's germline CDR1 is DFQATT and CDR2 SNEGSKA (reference sequence). There are 14 residues in the CDR3. V was pared by 6 bases and J by 5 bases, with 18 bases between. The CDR3 reads CSASRGGAKDTQYF. Here the CDR3 DNA reads TGCAGTGCCTCCCGTGGGGGGGCGAAAGATACGCAGTATTTT.

This clonotype came up a few times. The chain links TRBV4-1 to TRBJ2-3; D ambiguous. Germline V lookup: CDR1 MGHRA, CDR2 YSYEKL. The CDR3 is 14 amino acids. The V end was cut by 8 bases, the J end by 2 bases, with 14 bases between. The DNA for the CDR3 is TGCGCCAGCGCCCTGACCGAGATCACAGATACGCAGTATTTT. This translates into CASALTEITDTQYF.

The chain links TRBV7-9 to TRBJ1-2; D not certain. The CDR3 totals 14 residues. Between the trimmed V and J ends, which lost 3 bases and 4 bases, there was a span of 12 bases. Germline V gene data show CDR1 as SEHNR and CDR2 as FQNEAQ (reference sequence). This CDR3 reads CASSFSPDFYGYTF. The CDR3 region has the DNA TGTGCCAGCAGCTTTAGTCCAGACTTCTATGGCTACACCTTC.

This clonotype was seen only a few times. This chain links TRBV2 with TRBJ2-7; D is ambiguous. V was cut by 1 base and J by 7 bases, with 11 bases left in between. The CDR3 is 13 residues long. Germline loops: CDR1 SNHLY, CDR2 FYNNEI. As DNA, the CDR3 is TGTGCCAGCAGTGAAGGGGCGAACTGGGAGCAGTACTTC. Amino acid sequence: CASSEGANWEQYF.

The chain uses TRBV7-1 and TRBJ2-7; 8 bases are shared with TRBD2. TRBV7-1 is classed as an ORF, of uncertain function. Trimming took 3 bases from V and 4 from J; bases not matched to a gene: 8. The CDR3 extends over 15 amino acids. The CDR3 loop is CASSSDRLALYEQYF. The CDR3 region has the DNA TGTGCCAGCAGCTCCGACCGACTAGCGCTTTACGAGCAGTACTTC.

The chain couples TRBV12-3 or TRBV12-4 to TRBJ2-1; 13 nucleotides line up with TRBD2. The CDR3 is made up of 18 amino acids. V dropped 8 bases and J dropped 9; count of bases not matched to a gene: 19. CDR3 DNA sequence: TGTGCCAGCCTATCCCCCAGACTAGCGGGAGGCTACCCTGGTGAGCAGTTCTTC. This gives the protein CASLSPRLAGGYPGEQFF.

This clonotype was counted ten times or more. The V gene is TRBV7-7, the J gene TRBJ2-3; the D gene is possibly TRBD1 (7 bases). CDR1 is SSHAT, CDR2 FNYEAQ, per germline (reference sequence). The length of the CDR3 is 14 residues. Trimming cost V 4 bases and J 5 bases, with 13 bases left between them. The CDR3 spells CASSSAGGGDTQYF. In DNA, the CDR3 is TGTGCCAGCAGCTCGGCAGGGGGAGGAGATACGCAGTATTTT.

The V call is TRBV12-3 or TRBV12-4, the J call TRBJ2-1, with 11 bases lining up with TRBD2. Germline trimming cut 1 base from V and 4 bases from J; bases unmatched to any gene: 27. This CDR3 is 24 amino acids long. Here the CDR3 DNA reads TGTGCCAGCAGTTTAGTCTCTTTAGCCCCGGGACTAGCGGTCCTCCTGGCCGGTTACAATGAGCAGTTCTTC. This sequence encodes CASSLVSLAPGLAVLLAGYNEQFF.

This clonotype was counted only a few times. The chain uses TRBV5-1 and TRBJ1-1, with D hard to call. The CDR3 contains 13 residues. With 2 bases removed from V and 4 bases from J, the gap between germline ends came to 9 bases. Germline V gene lookup returns CDR1 SGHRS and CDR2 YFSETQ. The CDR3 sequence: CASSFRLSTEAFF. Written as DNA, the CDR3 is TGCGCCAGCAGCTTTAGGTTGAGCACTGAAGCTTTCTTT. The whole variable domain, remainder taken from reference TRBV5-1 and TRBJ1-1, is KAGVTQTPRYLIKTRGQQVTLSCSPISGHRSVSWYQQTPGQGLQFLFEYFSETQRNKGNFPGRFSGRQFSNSRSEMNVSTLELGDSALYLCASSFRLSTEAFFGQGTRLTVV.

In its sample, this clonotype was seen a few times. The V call is TRBV5-1, the J call TRBJ2-1; TRBD2 matches 9 bases. Germline CDR1 is SGHRS and CDR2 is YFSETQ. The CDR3 has 17 residues. Unmatched junction bases numbered 11, after V lost 4 bases and J lost 3 bases. CDR3 coding DNA: TGCGCCAGCAGCCGTATCGACCATAGCGGGAGCTACAATGAGCAGTTCTTC. This codes for CASSRIDHSGSYNEQFF.

This clonotype appeared a few times. The chain joins TRBV20-1 to TRBJ2-2; D remains unclear. This CDR3 contains 14 residues. Germline loops: CDR1 DFQATT, CDR2 SNEGSKA (reference sequence). V dropped 3 bases and J dropped 0 bases, with 8 bases sitting between them. The CDR3 DNA follows: TGCAGTGCTAGGGCCCAGGCGAACACCGGGGAGCTGTTTTTT. It is translated as CSARAQANTGELFF.

This clonotype was seen a handful of times. The V and J genes are TRBV4-1 and TRBJ1-1, with D possibly matching TRBD1 (6 bases). Trimming took 3 bases from V and 0 from J, leaving 14 bases between them. Looked up from germline, CDR1 is MGHRA and CDR2 is YSYEKL. The CDR3 is 16 residues long. Here the CDR3 reads CASSHRQVGMNTEAFF. The CDR3 DNA sequence: TGCGCCAGCAGCCACAGACAGGTGGGAATGAACACTGAAGCTTTCTTT.

CDR3 coding DNA: TGTGCCAGCAGCTTACCCAGGGGGCCCCTCTATGGCTACACCTTC. The encoded protein is CASSLPRGPLYGYTF. V is TRBV7-9 and J is TRBJ1-2; 8 bases are shared with TRBD1. V shed 2 bases, J shed 4 bases, and the junction held 6 bases outside the gene matches. The CDR3 sequence is 15 residues long. CDR1 is SEHNR and CDR2 is FQNEAQ in the germline V gene (reference sequence).

The gene calls are TRBV29-1 and TRBJ2-2; 7 bases agree with TRBD2. Germline lookup yields CDR1 SQVTM and CDR2 ANQGSEA. This CDR3 comprises 12 residues. V was pared by 3 bases and J by 7 bases, with 2 bases of the junction left unmatched. The CDR3 reads CSVDWGGGELFF. The CDR3, as DNA: TGCAGCGTTGACTGGGGGGGCGGGGAGCTGTTTTTT.

This clonotype appeared a few times. J is TRBJ1-1 and V is TRBV28, with TRBD1 as a possible D gene (5 bases). The CDR3 extends over 12 amino acids. The V gene lost 2 bases and the J gene lost 10 bases, with 11 bases spanning the gap. The germline gives CDR1 MDHEN, CDR2 SYDVKM. CDR3 protein: CASSLRGVGAFF. Written as DNA, the CDR3 is TGTGCCAGCAGTTTAAGAGGGGTTGGAGCTTTCTTT.

The chain employs TRBV9 and TRBJ2-5; D is tentatively TRBD1 or TRBD2 (5 bases each). CDR1 is SGDLS and CDR2 is YYNGEE in the germline V gene. V lost 1 base to trimming and J lost 3 bases, with 16 bases between them. The CDR3 has 16 residues. The CDR3 here is CASSVQGMGVKETQYF. The DNA of the CDR3 is TGTGCCAGCAGCGTACAGGGAATGGGAGTAAAAGAGACCCAGTACTTC.

This clonotype turned up a few times. V is TRBV5-6 and J is TRBJ1-2; 8 bases agree with TRBD1. The germline V gene has CDR1 SGHDT and CDR2 YYEEEE. The length of the CDR3 is 15 residues. After removal of 1 base from V and 4 bases from J, the junction contained 6 bases not matched to a gene. The CDR3 protein is CASSLYGQGSYGYTF. CDR3 in DNA: TGTGCCAGCAGCTTGTACGGACAGGGCTCCTATGGCTACACCTTC. Based on the CDR3 plus reference TRBV5-6 and TRBJ1-2, the full variable domain is DAGVTQSPTHLIKTRGQQVTLRCSPKSGHDTVSWYQQALGQGPQFIFQYYEEEERQRGNFPDRFSGHQFPNYSSELNVNALLLGDSALYLCASSLYGQGSYGYTFGSGTRLTVV.

This clonotype was observed a few times. The J gene is TRBJ2-1, the V gene TRBV6-5; TRBD2 agrees at 7 bases. Germline V lookup: CDR1 MNHEY, CDR2 SVGAGI. This CDR3 comprises 16 residues. Trimming took 0 bases from V and 6 from J; bases not matched to a gene: 8. CDR3 in DNA: TGTGCCAGCAGTTACTCGGGTGGGAGGGGTCGCAATGAGCAGTTCTTC. Translation: CASSYSGGRGRNEQFF.

This clonotype was seen more than once but under ten times. The rearrangement uses TRBV18 and TRBJ2-1, with 7 bases aligning to TRBD2. CDR1 and CDR2 (germline): KGHSH, LQKENI. The CDR3 is 17 amino acids. The V gene end was trimmed by 2 bases and the J gene end by 1 base; junction bases not matched to a gene: 8. This CDR3 is CASSPKIGGGSYNEQFF. The CDR3 DNA reads as TGTGCCAGCTCACCAAAAATTGGCGGGGGTTCCTACAATGAGCAGTTCTTC. The full variable domain, rest sourced from reference TRBV18 and TRBJ2-1, is NAGVMQNPRHLVRRRGQEARLRCSPMKGHSHVYWYRQLPEEGLKFMVYLQKENIIDESGMPKERFSAEFPKEGPSILRIQQVVRGDSAAYFCASSPKIGGGSYNEQFFGPGTRLTVL.

This rearrangement joins TRBV7-8 to TRBJ2-7; D is tentatively TRBD1 or TRBD2 (5 bases each). The CDR3 loop spans 14 amino acids. Trimming left V 9 bases short and J 7 bases short, with 22 bases between. Germline V gene sequence: CDR1 SGHVS, CDR2 FQNEAQ. This chain's CDR3 is CASGDPRRVPEQYF. CDR3 sequence (DNA): TGTGCCAGTGGGGACCCCCGGCGGGTTCCTGAGCAGTACTTC.

This clonotype was counted between two and nine times. The gene calls are TRBV4-1 and TRBJ1-2, with D possibly matching TRBD1 (6 bases). The germline gives CDR1 MGHRA, CDR2 YSYEKL. The CDR3 loop spans 16 amino acids. V lost 0 bases and J lost 3, with 14 bases in between. CDR3 amino acids: CASSQDYGGLDYGYTF. In DNA form, the CDR3 reads TGCGCCAGCAGCCAAGATTATGGGGGGCTGGACTATGGCTACACCTTC.

This clonotype showed up just a few times. The chain is built from TRBV11-2 and TRBJ2-1; 7 nucleotides match TRBD2. With 4 bases clipped from V and 1 base from J, the junction kept 7 bases outside the gene matches. The germline V gene has CDR1 SGHAT and CDR2 FQNNGV. The CDR3 runs to 16 residues. The CDR3 bases are TGTGCCAGCAGCTCCCTGTACGGGAGGTCCTACAATGAGCAGTTCTTC. Its protein is CASSSLYGRSYNEQFF.